The TCR beta chain described here comes from a study of molecular identifiers for immune sequencing clone quantification. Naive CD8 library inputs spanned 20,000 to 1,000,000 sorted cells and 10%, 30% or 50% RNA. MiXCR was run by TCRdb on the PCR reads, yielding one entry per CDR3 protein. The sample yields roughly 320,000 distinct CDR3 sequences, about a fifth seen once. Only a few counts were recorded for this clonotype. CDR3 length equals 15 residues. V lost 0 bases to trimming and J lost 3 bases; unmatched junction nucleotides: 2. CDR1 is SGDLS, CDR2 YYNGEE, per germline. V gene TRBV9 combines with J gene TRBJ2-7, with TRBD2 matching 11 bases. Material: naive CD8+ T cells from blood, with Jurkat cell RNA spiked in. Documented subset: FACS-sorted CD8+CD4-CCR7+CD45RA+ naive T cells. This TCR was sampled from a human donor in good health. Some libraries in this study had Jurkat cell RNA spiked in. CDR3: CASSVEGTSGYEQYF. CDR3 in DNA: TGTGCCAGCAGCGTAGAGGGGACTAGCGGCTACGAGCAGTACTTC.